This T cell receptor (beta chain) came from a study of blood T cell repertoires in COVID-19. Study overall: COVID-19 samples, acute and convalescent, were from the United States, Italy and Spain. Sources were T cells, B-cell-depleted T cells, or PBMCs; the material itself was cDNA or gDNA.

Per the original data handling: Reference gene primer amplification gave nucleated cell count estimates. Some clones are missing from TCRdb's copy, which holds only in-frame ones; the method was immunoSEQ multiplex PCR. That table is the source of V, J and clone size, and D and trimming were worked out from the DNA. The sample carries fewer than 200,000 clones, about 90% recorded once. About this clone: The sample has other DNA sequences that encode this CDR3 too.

Sequencing used peripheral blood. The clonotype was recovered from a man between 65 and 85 years old with active or convalescent COVID-19.

The CDR3 region has the DNA TGTGCCAGCAGCGTAGCCGGAGACACTGAAGCTTTCTTT. Protein product: CASSVAGDTEAFF. The chain has TRBV9 and TRBJ1-1; D not certain. V was clipped by 0 bases and J by 3 bases, with 6 bases between them. The length of the CDR3 is 13 residues. Germline V gene sequence: CDR1 SGDLS, CDR2 YYNGEE. The full variable domain, its missing parts supplied by reference TRBV9 and TRBJ1-1, is DSGVTQTPKHLITATGQRVTLRCSPRSGDLSVYWYQQSLDQGLQFLIQYYNGEERAKGNILERFSAQQFPDLHSELNLSSLELGDSALYFCASSVAGDTEAFFGQGTRLTVV.